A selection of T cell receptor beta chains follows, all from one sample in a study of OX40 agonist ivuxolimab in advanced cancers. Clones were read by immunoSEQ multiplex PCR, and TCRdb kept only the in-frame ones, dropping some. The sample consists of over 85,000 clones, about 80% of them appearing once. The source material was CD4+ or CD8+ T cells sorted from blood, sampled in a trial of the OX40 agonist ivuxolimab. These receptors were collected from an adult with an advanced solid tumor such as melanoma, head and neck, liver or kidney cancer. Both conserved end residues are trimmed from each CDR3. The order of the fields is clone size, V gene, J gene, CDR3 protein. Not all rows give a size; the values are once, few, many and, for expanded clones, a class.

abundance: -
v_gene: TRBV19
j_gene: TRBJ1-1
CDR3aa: ASSNRKSGVTEAF

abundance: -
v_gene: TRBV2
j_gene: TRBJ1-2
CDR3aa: ASTRDRVNYGYT

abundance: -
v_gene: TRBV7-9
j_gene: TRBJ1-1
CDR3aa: ASSLMQLNTEAF

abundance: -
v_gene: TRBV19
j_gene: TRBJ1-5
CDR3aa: ASSIYFRGASNQPQH

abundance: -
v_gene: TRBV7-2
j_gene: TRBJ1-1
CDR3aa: ASSLQGARTEAF

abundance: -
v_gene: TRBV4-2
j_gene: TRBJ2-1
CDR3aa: ASSPISNEQF

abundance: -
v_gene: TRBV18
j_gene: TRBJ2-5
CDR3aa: ASSPPLKETQY

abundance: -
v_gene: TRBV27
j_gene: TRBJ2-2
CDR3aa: ASRPTTNTGELF

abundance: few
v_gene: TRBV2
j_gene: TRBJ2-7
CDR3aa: ASSELAVWQY

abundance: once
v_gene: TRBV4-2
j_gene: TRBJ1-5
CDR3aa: ASSQELQVNQPQH

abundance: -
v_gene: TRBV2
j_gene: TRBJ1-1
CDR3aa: ASNLDSPQAF

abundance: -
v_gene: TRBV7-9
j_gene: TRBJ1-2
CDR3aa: ASSPRETSYGYT

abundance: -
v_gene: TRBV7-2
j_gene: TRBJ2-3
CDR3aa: ASTTARDRVLRTQY

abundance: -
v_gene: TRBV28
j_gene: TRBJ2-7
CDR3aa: ASSSQAGGYHEQY

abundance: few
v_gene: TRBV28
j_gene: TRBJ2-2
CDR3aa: ASSAHGVQKNTGELF

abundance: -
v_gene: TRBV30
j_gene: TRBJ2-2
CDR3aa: AWGGSRTGVTGELF

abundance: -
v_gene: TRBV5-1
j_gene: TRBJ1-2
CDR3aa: ASSPGGEASYGYT

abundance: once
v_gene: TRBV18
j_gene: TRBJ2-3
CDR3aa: ASSSTGGRTDTQY

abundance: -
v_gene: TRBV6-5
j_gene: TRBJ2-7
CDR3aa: ASCKDKFYEQY

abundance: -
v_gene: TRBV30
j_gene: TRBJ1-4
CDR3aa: AWSLSGPQKLF

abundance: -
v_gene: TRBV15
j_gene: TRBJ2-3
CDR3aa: ATSGSGSLDTQY

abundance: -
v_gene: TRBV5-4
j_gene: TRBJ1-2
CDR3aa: ASSWGQEGYGYT

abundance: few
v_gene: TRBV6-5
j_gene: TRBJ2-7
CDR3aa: ASSEPGYLNEQY

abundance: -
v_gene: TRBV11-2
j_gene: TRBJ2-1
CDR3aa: ASSLVFGTGGSYNEQF

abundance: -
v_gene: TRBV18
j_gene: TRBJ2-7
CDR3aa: ASSQTDYEQY

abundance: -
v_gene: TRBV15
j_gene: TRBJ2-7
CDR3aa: ATSRGGTGGNEQY

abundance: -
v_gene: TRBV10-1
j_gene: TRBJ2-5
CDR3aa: ASSESRRLAGGLGETQY

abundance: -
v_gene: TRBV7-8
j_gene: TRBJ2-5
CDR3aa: ASSQRETQY

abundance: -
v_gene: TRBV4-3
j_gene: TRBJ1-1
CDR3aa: ASSQVRRGTEAF

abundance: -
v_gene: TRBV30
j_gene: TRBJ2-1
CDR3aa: AWSVRFDRGFFSYNEQF

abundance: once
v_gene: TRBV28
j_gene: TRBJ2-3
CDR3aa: ASRMRGGGIPDTQY

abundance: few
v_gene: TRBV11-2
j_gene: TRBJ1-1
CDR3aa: ASSLRFGLKNTEAF

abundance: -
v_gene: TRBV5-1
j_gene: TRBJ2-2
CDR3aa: ASSLAPTGTNTGELF

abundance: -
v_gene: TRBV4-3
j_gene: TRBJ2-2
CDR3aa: ASSQVNSGRFGELF

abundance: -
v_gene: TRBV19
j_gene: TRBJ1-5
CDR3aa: ASQTVTDQPQH

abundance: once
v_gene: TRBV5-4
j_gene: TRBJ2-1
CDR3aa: ASSSGLAGGLYNEQF

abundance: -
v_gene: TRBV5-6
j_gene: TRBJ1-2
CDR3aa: ASSADSYGYT

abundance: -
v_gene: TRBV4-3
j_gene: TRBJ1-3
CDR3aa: ASSRTATSGNTIY

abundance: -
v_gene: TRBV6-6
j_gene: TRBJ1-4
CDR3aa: ASSYPGGNEKLF

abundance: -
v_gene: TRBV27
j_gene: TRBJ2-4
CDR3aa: ASSPAGTSLFQNIQY

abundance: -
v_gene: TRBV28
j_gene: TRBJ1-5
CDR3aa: ASSLLGGTRFGNQPQH

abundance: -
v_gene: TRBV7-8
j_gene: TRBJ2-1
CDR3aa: ASSLVRTGLTNEQF

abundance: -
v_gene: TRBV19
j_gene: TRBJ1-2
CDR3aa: ASSGIGQGIYDGYT

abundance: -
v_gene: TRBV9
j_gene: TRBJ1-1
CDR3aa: ASSVEPINTEAF

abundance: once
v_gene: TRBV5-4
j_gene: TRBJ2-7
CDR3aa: ASSIPGLLEQY

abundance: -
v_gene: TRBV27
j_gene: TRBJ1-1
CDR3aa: ASKEGSLWSTEAF

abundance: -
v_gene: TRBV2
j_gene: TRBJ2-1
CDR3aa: ASSGEGYNEQF

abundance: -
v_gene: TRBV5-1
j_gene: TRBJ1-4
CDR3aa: ASSRDSNEKLF

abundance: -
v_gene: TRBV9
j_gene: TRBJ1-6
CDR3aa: ASSVGAGTANSPLH

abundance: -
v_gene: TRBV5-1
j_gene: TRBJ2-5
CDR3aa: ASSPTSGASETQY

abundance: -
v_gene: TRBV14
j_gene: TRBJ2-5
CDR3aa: ASSQYFRDKETQY

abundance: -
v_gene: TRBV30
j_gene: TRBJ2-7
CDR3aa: AWSVQGPFEQY

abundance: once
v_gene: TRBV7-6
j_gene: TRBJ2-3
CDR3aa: ASSTGLAGESTDTQY

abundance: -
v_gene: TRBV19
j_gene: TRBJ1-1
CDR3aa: ASSIEVTGVGTEAF

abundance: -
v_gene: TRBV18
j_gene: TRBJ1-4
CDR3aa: ASSPGLNEKLF